This T cell receptor beta chain was observed in a study of cytomegalovirus exposure and HLA in healthy donors. Trimming shortened V by 4 bases and J by 3 bases, and 13 bases separated the two germline ends. The CDR3 runs to 14 residues. CDR1 and CDR2 (germline): MNHEY, SVGAGI. Points from the study as a whole: Published work reported that the classifier diagnosed cytomegalovirus status with high specificity and sensitivity. TRBV6-2, TRBV6-3 and other indistinguishable V segments were excluded. A likely sequencing artifact accounted for one observed cluster of highly shared sequence variants.

This clone has only a few counts. Its antigen is not identified. Primers: 60 Vbeta forward and 13 Jbeta reverse. The data were produced by immunoSEQ multiplex PCR, yet TCRdb's version contains in-frame clones alone and is incomplete. The table has roughly 100,000 clones, 10% seen once; the top ten hold approximately 6%. The gene calls are TRBV6-5 and TRBJ2-7; a weak D match, TRBD2 (6 bases). Sequenced material: PBMCs. This TCR was recovered from a man aged 40-55 years in good health and CMV-seropositive. CDR3 sequence (DNA): TGTGCCAGCAGTTTTGGCGCGGGAAACTACGAGCAGTACTTC. This sequence encodes CASSFGAGNYEQYF.